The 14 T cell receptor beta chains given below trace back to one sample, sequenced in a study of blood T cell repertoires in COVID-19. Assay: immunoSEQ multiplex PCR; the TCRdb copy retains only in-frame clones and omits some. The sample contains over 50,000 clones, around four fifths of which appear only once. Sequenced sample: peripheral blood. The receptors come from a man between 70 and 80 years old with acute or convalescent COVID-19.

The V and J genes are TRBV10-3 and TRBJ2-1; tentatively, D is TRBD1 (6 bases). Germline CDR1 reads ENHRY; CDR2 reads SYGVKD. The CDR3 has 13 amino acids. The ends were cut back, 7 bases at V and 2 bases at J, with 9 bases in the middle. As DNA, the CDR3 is TGTGCCATCAAGGACAGTCCCTACAATGAGCAGTTCTTC. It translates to CAIKDSPYNEQFF.

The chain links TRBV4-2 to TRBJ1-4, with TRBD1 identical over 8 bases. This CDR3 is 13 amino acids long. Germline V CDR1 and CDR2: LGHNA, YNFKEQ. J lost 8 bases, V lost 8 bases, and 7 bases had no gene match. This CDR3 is CASADRDPEKLFF. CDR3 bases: TGTGCCAGCGCGGACAGGGATCCGGAAAAACTGTTTTTT.

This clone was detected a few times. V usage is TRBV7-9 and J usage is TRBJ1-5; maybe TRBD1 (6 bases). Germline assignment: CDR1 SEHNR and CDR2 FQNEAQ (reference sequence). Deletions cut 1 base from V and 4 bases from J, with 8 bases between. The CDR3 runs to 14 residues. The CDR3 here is CASSLDQGNQPQHF. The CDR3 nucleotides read TGTGCCAGCAGCTTAGACCAGGGGAATCAGCCCCAGCATTTT.

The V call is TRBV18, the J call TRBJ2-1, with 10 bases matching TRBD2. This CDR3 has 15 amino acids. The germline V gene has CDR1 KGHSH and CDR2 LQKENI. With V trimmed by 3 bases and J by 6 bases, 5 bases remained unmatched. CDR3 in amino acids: CASSPTGTSANEQFF. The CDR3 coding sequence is TGTGCCAGCTCACCTACGGGGACTAGCGCCAATGAGCAGTTCTTC.

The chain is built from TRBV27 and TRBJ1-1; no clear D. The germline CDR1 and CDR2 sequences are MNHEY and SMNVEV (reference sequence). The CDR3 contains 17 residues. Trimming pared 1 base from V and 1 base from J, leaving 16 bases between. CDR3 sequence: CASSLLSRGAWNTEAFF. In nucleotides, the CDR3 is TGTGCCAGCAGTTTATTGTCGCGGGGAGCCTGGAACACTGAAGCTTTCTTT.

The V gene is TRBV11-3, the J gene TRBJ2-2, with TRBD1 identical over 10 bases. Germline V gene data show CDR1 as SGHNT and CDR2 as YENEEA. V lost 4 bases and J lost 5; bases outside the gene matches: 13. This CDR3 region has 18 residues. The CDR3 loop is CASSSRTPGTGETGELFF. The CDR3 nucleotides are TGTGCCAGCAGCTCCCGAACCCCAGGGACAGGGGAAACCGGGGAGCTGTTTTTT.

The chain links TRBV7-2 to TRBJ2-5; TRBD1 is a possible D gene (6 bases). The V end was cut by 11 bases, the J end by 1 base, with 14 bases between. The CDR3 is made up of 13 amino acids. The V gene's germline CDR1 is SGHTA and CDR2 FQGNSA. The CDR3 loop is CASSDRTQETQYF. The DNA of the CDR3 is TGTGCCTCCTCCGACAGGACCCAAGAGACCCAGTACTTC.

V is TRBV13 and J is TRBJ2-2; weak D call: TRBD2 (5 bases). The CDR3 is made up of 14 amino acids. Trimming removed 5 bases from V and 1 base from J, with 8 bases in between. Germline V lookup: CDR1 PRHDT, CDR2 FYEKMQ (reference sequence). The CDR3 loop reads CASSPDWNTGELFF. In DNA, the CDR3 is TGTGCCAGCAGCCCGGACTGGAACACCGGGGAGCTGTTTTTT.

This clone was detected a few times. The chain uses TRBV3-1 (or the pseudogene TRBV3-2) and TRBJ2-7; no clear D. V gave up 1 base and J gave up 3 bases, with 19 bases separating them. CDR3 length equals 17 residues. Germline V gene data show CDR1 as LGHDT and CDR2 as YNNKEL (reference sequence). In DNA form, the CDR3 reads TGTGCCAGCAGCCAAGTCGGGTACCTCGGTTCTAACTACGAGCAGTACTTC. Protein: CASSQVGYLGSNYEQYF.

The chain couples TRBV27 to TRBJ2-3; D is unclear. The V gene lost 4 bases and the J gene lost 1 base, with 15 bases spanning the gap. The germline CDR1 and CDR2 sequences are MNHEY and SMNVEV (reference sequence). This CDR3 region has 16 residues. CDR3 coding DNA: TGTGCCAGCAGTTCCTACAGAGCCTCTGGCACAGATACGCAGTATTTT. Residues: CASSSYRASGTDTQYF.

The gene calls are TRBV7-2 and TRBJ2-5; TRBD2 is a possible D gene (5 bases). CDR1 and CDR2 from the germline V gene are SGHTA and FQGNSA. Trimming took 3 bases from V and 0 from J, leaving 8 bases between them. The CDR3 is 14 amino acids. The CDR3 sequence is CASSFNGDQETQYF. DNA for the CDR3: TGTGCCAGCAGCTTCAACGGGGACCAAGAGACCCAGTACTTC. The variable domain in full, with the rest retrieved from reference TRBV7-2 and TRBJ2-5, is GAGVSQSPSNKVTEKGKDVELRCDPISGHTALYWYRQSLGQGLEFLIYFQGNSAPDKSGLPSDRFSAERTGGSVSTLTIQRTQQEDSAVYLCASSFNGDQETQYFGPGTRLLVL.

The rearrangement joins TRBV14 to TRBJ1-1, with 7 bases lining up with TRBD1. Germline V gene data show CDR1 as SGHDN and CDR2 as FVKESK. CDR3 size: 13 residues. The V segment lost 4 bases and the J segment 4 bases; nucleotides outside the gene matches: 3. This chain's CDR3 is CASSRNRGTEAFF. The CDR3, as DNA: TGTGCCAGCAGCCGAAACAGGGGCACTGAAGCTTTCTTT.

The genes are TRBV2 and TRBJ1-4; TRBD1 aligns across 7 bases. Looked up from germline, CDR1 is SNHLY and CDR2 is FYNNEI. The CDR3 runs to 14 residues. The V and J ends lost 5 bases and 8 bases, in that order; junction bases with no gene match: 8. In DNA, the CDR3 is TGTGCCAGCAGTAGGGGGCGGTTCGAAGAAAAACTGTTTTTT. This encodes CASSRGRFEEKLFF.

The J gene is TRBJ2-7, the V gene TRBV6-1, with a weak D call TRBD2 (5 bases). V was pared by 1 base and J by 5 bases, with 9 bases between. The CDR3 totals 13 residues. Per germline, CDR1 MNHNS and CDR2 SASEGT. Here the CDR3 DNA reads TGTGCCAGCAGTGAAGTAGGACTGCACGAGCAGTACTTC. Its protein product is CASSEVGLHEQYF.